This is a list of T cell receptor beta chains from one sample in a study of Graves' ophthalmopathy and Graves' hyperthyroidism. TCRdb reprocessed the multiplex PCR reads via MiXCR and lists one record per CDR3 protein. The table has some 1.1 million distinct CDR3 sequences, 36% seen once. Sequenced input: peripheral blood or thyroid tissue (not recorded which). The receptor set was obtained from an adult man with Graves' hyperthyroidism. The CDR3 runs from the conserved cysteine through the conserved F or W. The D gene is left open where the match is weak.

CDR3: CASSVGGLVNEQYF; V: TRBV9; D: TRBD2
CDR3: CASRWAVNTEAFF; V: TRBV6-5; D: .
CDR3: CASNLDREKRQPQHF; V: TRBV6-5; D: TRBD1
CDR3: CASSWVDEQFF; V: TRBV5-1; D: .
CDR3: CAEGGGSANYGYTF; V: TRBV7-9; D: TRBD1
CDR3: CARGMNTEAFF; V: TRBV6-2/TRBV6-3; D: .
CDR3: CASSLIAGWETQYF; V: TRBV7-3; D: TRBD2
CDR3: CASSTPGQGARGYTF; V: TRBV9; D: TRBD1
CDR3: CASSYWPQPQHF; V: TRBV6-6; D: .
CDR3: CASSLDPMRNTIYF; V: TRBV7-2; D: .
CDR3: CASSSGTGGGQPQHF; V: TRBV7-8; D: TRBD1
CDR3: CASSPRGPKGGNSPLHF; V: TRBV11-2; D: .
CDR3: CSARPGTSREPQHF; V: TRBV20-1; D: .
CDR3: CASSEVAGQLSYEQYF; V: TRBV2; D: .
CDR3: CASSISGVDGYTF; V: TRBV19; D: .
CDR3: CAISLAASSYEQYF; V: TRBV10-3; D: TRBD2
CDR3: CSVEVGEASSYNEQFF; V: TRBV29-1; D: .
CDR3: CATSSYLPGNQPQHF; V: TRBV15; D: .
CDR3: CSATRTGTGGLGELFF; V: TRBV20-1; D: TRBD1
CDR3: CASRGARAPNTEAFF; V: TRBV2; D: .
CDR3: CSASRETGDRSPLHF; V: TRBV20-1; D: TRBD1
CDR3: CSVGRGDEKLFF; V: TRBV29-1; D: .
CDR3: CASTPTGAYGYTF; V: TRBV5-8; D: .